The next 5 T cell receptor beta chains were all read from a single sample in a study of regulatory T cells in long-lasting Graves disease. Time point defined: persistent/refractory GD, antithyroid drugs over 5 years with positive TRAb. RNA from PBMCs was the source of the TCR library. To make TCR beta libraries, researchers used iRepertoire HTBI primers and Arm-PCR of CDR3 regions. TCRdb fed the multiplex PCR reads into MiXCR, producing one record per CDR3 protein. Of approximately 690,000 distinct CDR3 sequences detected, 25% to 30% appear once; the ten largest clones hold under 50%. Sequencing was performed on peripheral blood mononuclear cells (PBMCs), taken when the disease was refractory, from a patient treated with antithyroid drugs. These receptor sequences come from a female donor with Graves disease.

This clonotype was picked up many times. The rearrangement links TRBV11-2 to TRBJ2-7; TRBD2 aligns across 8 bases. Germline V gene data show CDR1 as SGHAT and CDR2 as FQNNGV. The CDR3 contains 16 residues. With V trimmed by 5 bases and J by 5 bases, 14 bases remained unmatched. DNA of the CDR3: TGTGCCAGCAGCCGTCTGCTAAGCGGGAGATACCACGAGCAGTACTTC. The encoded protein is CASSRLLSGRYHEQYF.

The chain uses TRBV30 and TRBJ2-2; TRBD2 aligns across 7 bases. Germline CDR1 and CDR2: GTSNPN and SVGIG (reference sequence). This CDR3 has 16 residues. V was clipped by 0 bases and J by 4 bases; unmatched bases: 8. The CDR3 loop is CAWSVSGTGGTGELFF. CDR3 nucleotides: TGTGCCTGGAGTGTATCGGGGACGGGGGGCACCGGGGAGCTGTTTTTT. Filled out from reference TRBV30 and TRBJ2-2, the complete variable domain reads SQTIHQWPATLVQPVGSPLSLECTVEGTSNPNLYWYRQAAGRGLQLLFYSVGIGQISSEVPQNLSASRPQDRQFILSSKKLLLSDSGFYLCAWSVSGTGGTGELFFGEGSRLTVL.

The chain employs TRBV5-1 and TRBJ2-7, with D possibly TRBD1 on 5 matching bases. Germline CDR1 reads SGHRS; CDR2 reads YFSETQ. Trimming took 4 bases from V and 3 from J, leaving 26 bases between them. CDR3 size: 18 residues. Written as DNA, the CDR3 is TGCGCCAGCAGCCCTAGGGGTAGTACATCGAACCCCTACTACGAGCAGTACTTC. Translated: CASSPRGSTSNPYYEQYF.

The CDR3 sequence is CASGTVGGYTF. The CDR3 nucleotides are TGTGCCAGTGGGACGGTGGGCGGCTACACCTTC. The V call is TRBV19, the J call TRBJ1-2; D might be TRBD1 (5 bases). Deletions cut 8 bases from V and 8 bases from J, with 12 bases between. The CDR3 covers 11 residues. Germline V gene sequence: CDR1 LNHDA, CDR2 SQIVND (reference sequence).

The J gene is TRBJ2-7, the V gene TRBV3-1; D is unresolved. Germline CDR1 reads LGHDT; CDR2 reads YNNKEL (reference sequence). This CDR3 contains 13 residues. Trimming took off 1 base at V and 3 bases at J, with 7 bases between the two ends. The CDR3 DNA follows: TGTGCCAGCAGCCAAGCCAACCTCTACGAGCAGTACTTC. Protein product: CASSQANLYEQYF.